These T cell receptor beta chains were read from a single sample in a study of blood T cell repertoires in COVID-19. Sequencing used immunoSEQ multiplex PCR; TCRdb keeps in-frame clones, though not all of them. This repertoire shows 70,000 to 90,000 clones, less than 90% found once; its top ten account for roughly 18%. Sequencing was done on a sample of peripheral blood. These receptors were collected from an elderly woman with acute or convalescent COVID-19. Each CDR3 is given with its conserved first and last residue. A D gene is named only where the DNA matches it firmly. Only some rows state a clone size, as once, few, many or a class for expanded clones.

CDR3nt: TGTGCCAGCAGACCGGACAGGGGGCAATGGGCTGAAGCTTTCTTT
CDR3aa: CASRPDRGQWAEAFF
abundance: .
d_gene: TRBD1
v_gene: TRBV13
j_gene: TRBJ1-1

CDR3nt: TGTGCCAGCAGCCAGATGAGCGGGGGCTACAATGAGCAGTTCTTC
CDR3aa: CASSQMSGGYNEQFF
abundance: .
d_gene: TRBD2
v_gene: TRBV3-1/TRBV3-2
j_gene: TRBJ2-1

CDR3nt: TGTGCCAGCAGCTTTACCCCAGGGGGTGTTGAGCAGTTCTTC
CDR3aa: CASSFTPGGVEQFF
abundance: once
d_gene: TRBD1
v_gene: TRBV5-5
j_gene: TRBJ2-1

CDR3nt: TGTGCCTGGAGCTCCCGCCGGAGCGGAAACCCCTACGAGCAGTACTTC
CDR3aa: CAWSSRRSGNPYEQYF
abundance: .
d_gene: .
v_gene: TRBV30
j_gene: TRBJ2-7

CDR3nt: TGTGCCAGCAGACAGGGGGTGACCGCTGGAAACACCATATATTTT
CDR3aa: CASRQGVTAGNTIYF
abundance: .
d_gene: TRBD1
v_gene: TRBV2
j_gene: TRBJ1-3

CDR3nt: TGTGCCAGCAGCTTAGCCACGGGCGAGCAGTACTTC
CDR3aa: CASSLATGEQYF
abundance: few
d_gene: .
v_gene: TRBV11-2
j_gene: TRBJ2-7

CDR3nt: TGTGCCAGCAGCCAAGAGCGGCTAGCGGGGGGGAATGAGCAGTTCTTC
CDR3aa: CASSQERLAGGNEQFF
abundance: once
d_gene: TRBD2
v_gene: TRBV3-1/TRBV3-2
j_gene: TRBJ2-1

CDR3nt: TGTGCCAGTAGTCTACAGGGTGTTGAAGCTTTCTTT
CDR3aa: CASSLQGVEAFF
abundance: .
d_gene: .
v_gene: TRBV19
j_gene: TRBJ1-1

CDR3nt: TGTGCCAGCTCACGAATTGGGACAGGGGATAACTATGGCTACACCTTC
CDR3aa: CASSRIGTGDNYGYTF
abundance: .
d_gene: TRBD1
v_gene: TRBV18
j_gene: TRBJ1-2

CDR3nt: TGCGCCAGCAGCCAAGTTGGGACAGCCGAAGGACTGTTTTTT
CDR3aa: CASSQVGTAEGLFF
abundance: .
d_gene: TRBD1
v_gene: TRBV4-1
j_gene: TRBJ1-4

CDR3nt: TGTGCCAGCAGCGTAGCTACCGGGGGGGGCTACAATGAGCAGTTCTTC
CDR3aa: CASSVATGGGYNEQFF
abundance: .
d_gene: TRBD2
v_gene: TRBV9
j_gene: TRBJ2-1

CDR3nt: TGTGCCAGCAGCTTAGACCTGGGGGGATTCGGCTACGAGCAGTACTTC
CDR3aa: CASSLDLGGFGYEQYF
abundance: .
d_gene: .
v_gene: TRBV7-8
j_gene: TRBJ2-7

CDR3nt: TGTGCCAGCAGAAGCCCCAGGGGCGACACTGAAGCTTTCTTT
CDR3aa: CASRSPRGDTEAFF
abundance: .
d_gene: .
v_gene: TRBV6-6
j_gene: TRBJ1-1

CDR3nt: TGTGCCAGCAGCTTAGTGCAGGGGAGCTCCTACGAGCAGTACTTC
CDR3aa: CASSLVQGSSYEQYF
abundance: .
d_gene: .
v_gene: TRBV11-1
j_gene: TRBJ2-7

CDR3nt: TGTGCCTGGAGTGGGGACAGAATGAACACTGAAGCTTTCTTT
CDR3aa: CAWSGDRMNTEAFF
abundance: .
d_gene: TRBD1
v_gene: TRBV30
j_gene: TRBJ1-1

CDR3nt: TGTGCCAGCAGTGAATCCGGGACAGGGCCTAGCAATCAGCCCCAGCATTTT
CDR3aa: CASSESGTGPSNQPQHF
abundance: .
d_gene: TRBD1
v_gene: TRBV6-1
j_gene: TRBJ1-5

CDR3nt: TGTGCCAGCAGCAGTGCGAGCGGGAGCGCAGATACGCAGTATTTT
CDR3aa: CASSSASGSADTQYF
abundance: .
d_gene: TRBD2
v_gene: TRBV7-9
j_gene: TRBJ2-3

CDR3nt: TGTGCCAGCAGTGAATTCAGGGCCGACGAGCAGTACTTC
CDR3aa: CASSEFRADEQYF
abundance: .
d_gene: .
v_gene: TRBV2
j_gene: TRBJ2-7

CDR3nt: TGTGCCTGGAGTTACATCCACGAGCAGTACTTC
CDR3aa: CAWSYIHEQYF
abundance: .
d_gene: .
v_gene: TRBV30
j_gene: TRBJ2-7

CDR3nt: TGTGCCAGCAGCTTTGTCGGGGGGCGAGATCAAGAGACCCAGTACTTC
CDR3aa: CASSFVGGRDQETQYF
abundance: .
d_gene: .
v_gene: TRBV5-6
j_gene: TRBJ2-5

CDR3nt: TGCAGCGCAACAGGGGGCATAGAGGAAGCTTTCTTT
CDR3aa: CSATGGIEEAFF
abundance: .
d_gene: TRBD1
v_gene: TRBV29-1
j_gene: TRBJ1-1

CDR3nt: TGTGCCAGCAGCAAAGGTAACGAGAGGGAGGGCTACACCTTC
CDR3aa: CASSKGNEREGYTF
abundance: .
d_gene: .
v_gene: TRBV21-1
j_gene: TRBJ1-2

CDR3nt: TGTGCCAGTAGTACCAAGACAGGCCGCGGCTTCCTTCCCTCCTACAATGAGCAGTTCTTC
CDR3aa: CASSTKTGRGFLPSYNEQFF
abundance: .
d_gene: .
v_gene: TRBV19
j_gene: TRBJ2-1

CDR3nt: TGCGCCAGCAAATTAGAGCCGAGCGCTGAAGCTTTCTTT
CDR3aa: CASKLEPSAEAFF
abundance: .
d_gene: .
v_gene: TRBV5-1
j_gene: TRBJ1-1

CDR3nt: TGTGCCAGCAGCACCCGGGGCACAGATACGCAGTATTTT
CDR3aa: CASSTRGTDTQYF
abundance: few
d_gene: .
v_gene: TRBV3-1/TRBV3-2
j_gene: TRBJ2-3

CDR3nt: TGTGCCAGCAGTGAAAATCGGCTAGCAGAGACCCAGTACTTC
CDR3aa: CASSENRLAETQYF
abundance: .
d_gene: .
v_gene: TRBV2
j_gene: TRBJ2-5

CDR3nt: TGTGCCAGCAATCCAGGGGGGAGCAATCAGCCCCAGCATTTT
CDR3aa: CASNPGGSNQPQHF
abundance: .
d_gene: TRBD1
v_gene: TRBV2
j_gene: TRBJ1-5

CDR3nt: TGTGCCAGCAGCCCCGGACAGGGTTATGGCTACACCTTC
CDR3aa: CASSPGQGYGYTF
abundance: .
d_gene: TRBD1
v_gene: TRBV27
j_gene: TRBJ1-2

CDR3nt: TGTGCCAGCAGCCGACTGAGGGTGAACACTGAAGCTTTCTTT
CDR3aa: CASSRLRVNTEAFF
abundance: .
d_gene: .
v_gene: TRBV5-8
j_gene: TRBJ1-1

CDR3nt: TGTGCCAGCAACCTAGCGGGGACGGATGAGCAGTTCTTC
CDR3aa: CASNLAGTDEQFF
abundance: .
d_gene: TRBD2
v_gene: TRBV5-4
j_gene: TRBJ2-1

CDR3nt: TGTGCCAGCGCACTAGCGGGAAGATACAATGAGCAGTTCTTC
CDR3aa: CASALAGRYNEQFF
abundance: .
d_gene: TRBD2
v_gene: TRBV7-3
j_gene: TRBJ2-1

CDR3nt: TGTGCCAGCAGCTTAGGTCGTTGGGAGGGAGGTGAAGCTTTCTTT
CDR3aa: CASSLGRWEGGEAFF
abundance: .
d_gene: .
v_gene: TRBV7-6
j_gene: TRBJ1-1

CDR3nt: TGTGCCAGCAGCTTAGGGAATTGGGGGGGGACTGAAGCTTTCTTT
CDR3aa: CASSLGNWGGTEAFF
abundance: once
d_gene: .
v_gene: TRBV7-2
j_gene: TRBJ1-1

CDR3nt: TGTGCCAGTAGTATTAAACTCACCGGGGAGCTGTTTTTT
CDR3aa: CASSIKLTGELFF
abundance: few
d_gene: .
v_gene: TRBV19
j_gene: TRBJ2-2

CDR3nt: TGTGCCACCAGCAGAACAGGGTCAGGACTGTTTTTT
CDR3aa: CATSRTGSGLFF
abundance: .
d_gene: .
v_gene: TRBV15
j_gene: TRBJ1-4

CDR3nt: TGTGCCATCAGTGGAAGACAAGGAGGAAACACCATATATTTT
CDR3aa: CAISGRQGGNTIYF
abundance: .
d_gene: .
v_gene: TRBV10-3
j_gene: TRBJ1-3

CDR3nt: TGTGCCATCAGGGGAGAAGGAGGGGTGAACACTGAAGCTTTCTTT
CDR3aa: CAIRGEGGVNTEAFF
abundance: .
d_gene: .
v_gene: TRBV10-3
j_gene: TRBJ1-1

CDR3nt: TGTGCCAGCAGCGGGACAAGTAATAATGAAAAACTGTTTTTT
CDR3aa: CASSGTSNNEKLFF
abundance: .
d_gene: .
v_gene: TRBV5-5
j_gene: TRBJ1-4

CDR3nt: TGTGCCAGCAGTTCCGGGACAGGTAACACTGAAGCTTTCTTT
CDR3aa: CASSSGTGNTEAFF
abundance: .
d_gene: TRBD1
v_gene: TRBV28
j_gene: TRBJ1-1

CDR3nt: TGTGCCAGCAGTGACGTAAGAGCTTCACCCCTCCACTTT
CDR3aa: CASSDVRASPLHF
abundance: .
d_gene: .
v_gene: TRBV25-1
j_gene: TRBJ1-6

CDR3nt: TGTGCCAGCAGCCAAGAAGGGATGGGACTATTGGACATTCAGTACTTC
CDR3aa: CASSQEGMGLLDIQYF
abundance: .
d_gene: TRBD2
v_gene: TRBV3-1/TRBV3-2
j_gene: TRBJ2-4

CDR3nt: TGCGCCAGCAGTGACGTACCGGGGGGGATCTACGAGCAGTACTTC
CDR3aa: CASSDVPGGIYEQYF
abundance: few
d_gene: TRBD2
v_gene: TRBV10-1
j_gene: TRBJ2-7

CDR3nt: TGTGCCAGCAGCCCGGGTCGGGGCTCCTACAATGAGCAGTTCTTC
CDR3aa: CASSPGRGSYNEQFF
abundance: once
d_gene: .
v_gene: TRBV5-6
j_gene: TRBJ2-1

CDR3nt: TGTGCCAGCAGCGTTAACGGGGGGGTCGAGGACCAGTACTTC
CDR3aa: CASSVNGGVEDQYF
abundance: .
d_gene: TRBD2
v_gene: TRBV7-3
j_gene: TRBJ2-5

CDR3nt: TGTGCTAGTGGTCTTGGTATTGCGTATGAGCAGTTCTTC
CDR3aa: CASGLGIAYEQFF
abundance: .
d_gene: .
v_gene: TRBV12-5
j_gene: TRBJ2-1

CDR3nt: TGTGCCTGGAAGGGCAGGAGGGGCACTGAAGCTTTCTTT
CDR3aa: CAWKGRRGTEAFF
abundance: .
d_gene: .
v_gene: TRBV30
j_gene: TRBJ1-1

CDR3nt: TGTGCCAGCAGCCGGTCCACCTACGAGCAGTACTTC
CDR3aa: CASSRSTYEQYF
abundance: .
d_gene: .
v_gene: TRBV12-3/TRBV12-4
j_gene: TRBJ2-7